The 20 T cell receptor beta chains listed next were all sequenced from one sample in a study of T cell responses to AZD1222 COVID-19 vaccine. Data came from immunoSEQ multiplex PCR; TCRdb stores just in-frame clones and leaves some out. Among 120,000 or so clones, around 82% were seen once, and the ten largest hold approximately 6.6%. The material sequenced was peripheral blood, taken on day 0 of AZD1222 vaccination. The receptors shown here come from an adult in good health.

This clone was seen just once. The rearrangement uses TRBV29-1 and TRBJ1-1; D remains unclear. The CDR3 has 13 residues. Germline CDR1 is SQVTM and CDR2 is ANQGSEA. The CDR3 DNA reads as TGCATGTGTAGTGGGGATTTTGACACTGAAGCTTTCTTT. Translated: CMCSGDFDTEAFF.

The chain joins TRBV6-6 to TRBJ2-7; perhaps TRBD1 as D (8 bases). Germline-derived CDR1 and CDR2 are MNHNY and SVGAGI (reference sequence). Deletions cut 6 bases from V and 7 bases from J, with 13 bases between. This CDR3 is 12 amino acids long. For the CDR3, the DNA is TGTGCCAGCAGCCCACAGGGGGGGGAGCAGTACTTC. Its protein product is CASSPQGGEQYF.

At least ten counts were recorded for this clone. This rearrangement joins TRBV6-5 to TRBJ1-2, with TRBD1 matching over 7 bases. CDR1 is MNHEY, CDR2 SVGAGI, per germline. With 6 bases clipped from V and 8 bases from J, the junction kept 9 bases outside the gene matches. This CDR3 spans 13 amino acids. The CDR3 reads CASRVGQSLGYTF. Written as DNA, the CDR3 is TGTGCCAGCAGGGTGGGACAGTCCCTGGGCTACACCTTC.

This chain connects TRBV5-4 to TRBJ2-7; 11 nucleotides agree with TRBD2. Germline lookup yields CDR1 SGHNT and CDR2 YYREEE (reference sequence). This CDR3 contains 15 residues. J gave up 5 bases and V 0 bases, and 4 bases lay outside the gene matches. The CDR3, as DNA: TGTGCCAGCAGCTTGGCCAAACTAGCGGGGGACGAGCAGTACTTC. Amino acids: CASSLAKLAGDEQYF.

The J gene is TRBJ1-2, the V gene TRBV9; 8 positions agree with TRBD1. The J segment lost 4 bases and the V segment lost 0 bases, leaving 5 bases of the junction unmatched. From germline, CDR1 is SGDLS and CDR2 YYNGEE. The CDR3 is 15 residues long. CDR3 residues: CASSVGGQGIYGYTF. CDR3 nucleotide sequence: TGTGCCAGCAGCGTAGGAGGACAGGGAATCTATGGCTACACCTTC. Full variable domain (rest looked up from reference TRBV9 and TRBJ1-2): DSGVTQTPKHLITATGQRVTLRCSPRSGDLSVYWYQQSLDQGLQFLIQYYNGEERAKGNILERFSAQQFPDLHSELNLSSLELGDSALYFCASSVGGQGIYGYTFGSGTRLTVV.

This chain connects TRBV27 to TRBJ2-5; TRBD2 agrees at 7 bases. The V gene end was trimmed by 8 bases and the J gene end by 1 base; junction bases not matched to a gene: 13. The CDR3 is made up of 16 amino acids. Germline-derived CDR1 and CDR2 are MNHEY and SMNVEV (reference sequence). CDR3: CASLMKRASGQETQYF. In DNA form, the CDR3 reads TGTGCCAGCCTGATGAAACGGGCTAGCGGCCAAGAGACCCAGTACTTC.

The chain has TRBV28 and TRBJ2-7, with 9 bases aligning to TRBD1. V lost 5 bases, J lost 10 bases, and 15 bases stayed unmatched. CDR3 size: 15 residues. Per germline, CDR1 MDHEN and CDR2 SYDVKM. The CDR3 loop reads CASSDPWGQGGFQYF. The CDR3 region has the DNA TGTGCCAGCAGTGACCCTTGGGGACAGGGAGGTTTTCAGTACTTC.

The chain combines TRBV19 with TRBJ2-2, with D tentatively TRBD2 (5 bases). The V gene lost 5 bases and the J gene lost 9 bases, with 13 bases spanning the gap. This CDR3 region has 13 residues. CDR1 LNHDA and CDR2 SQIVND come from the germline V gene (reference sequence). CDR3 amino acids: CASSSRSGWELFF. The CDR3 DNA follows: TGTGCCAGTAGTTCTCGTTCGGGATGGGAGCTGTTTTTT.

CDR3 sequence: CASSPGQGIHTEAFF. The CDR3 region has the DNA TGTGCCAGCAGCCCGGGACAGGGAATTCACACTGAAGCTTTCTTT. The chain joins TRBV7-2 to TRBJ1-1; 9 nucleotides align to TRBD1. The germline V gene encodes CDR1 SGHTA and CDR2 FQGNSA. This CDR3 contains 15 residues. V was clipped by 5 bases and J by 3 bases; unmatched bases: 7.

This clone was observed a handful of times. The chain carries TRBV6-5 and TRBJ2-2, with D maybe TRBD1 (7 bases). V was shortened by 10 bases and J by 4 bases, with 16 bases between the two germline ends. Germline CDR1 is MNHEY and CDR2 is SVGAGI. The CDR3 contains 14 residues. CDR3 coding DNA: TGTGCCACCGGAACAGGGGAGGTCACCGGGGAGCTGTTTTTT. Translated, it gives CATGTGEVTGELFF.

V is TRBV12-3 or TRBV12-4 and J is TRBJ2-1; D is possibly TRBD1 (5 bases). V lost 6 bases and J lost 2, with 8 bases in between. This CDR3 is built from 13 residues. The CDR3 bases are TGTGCCAGCAGCGACAGCACCTACAATGAGCAGTTCTTC. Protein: CASSDSTYNEQFF.

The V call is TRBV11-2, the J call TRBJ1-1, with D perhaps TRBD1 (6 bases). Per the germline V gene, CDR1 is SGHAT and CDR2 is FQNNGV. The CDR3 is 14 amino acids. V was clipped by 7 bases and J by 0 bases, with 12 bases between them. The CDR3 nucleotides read TGTGCCAGCACGGGAGGGGGAATGAACACTGAAGCTTTCTTT. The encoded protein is CASTGGGMNTEAFF. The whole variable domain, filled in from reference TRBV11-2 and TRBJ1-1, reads EAGVAQSPRYKIIEKRQSVAFWCNPISGHATLYWYQQILGQGPKLLIQFQNNGVVDDSQLPKDRFSAERLKGVDSTLKIQPAKLEDSAVYLCASTGGGMNTEAFFGQGTRLTVV.

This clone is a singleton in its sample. The CDR3 protein is CASSPGTTSYEQYF. The CDR3, as DNA: TGTGCCAGCTCTCCCGGGACTACCTCCTACGAGCAGTACTTC. The chain has TRBV18 and TRBJ2-7; the match to TRBD2 covers 7 bases. The CDR3 sequence is 14 residues long. Germline V gene lookup returns CDR1 KGHSH and CDR2 LQKENI. Germline trimming cut 6 bases from V and 0 bases from J; bases unmatched to any gene: 5. The full variable domain, its missing parts supplied by reference TRBV18 and TRBJ2-7, is NAGVMQNPRHLVRRRGQEARLRCSPMKGHSHVYWYRQLPEEGLKFMVYLQKENIIDESGMPKERFSAEFPKEGPSILRIQQVVRGDSAAYFCASSPGTTSYEQYFGPGTRLTVT.

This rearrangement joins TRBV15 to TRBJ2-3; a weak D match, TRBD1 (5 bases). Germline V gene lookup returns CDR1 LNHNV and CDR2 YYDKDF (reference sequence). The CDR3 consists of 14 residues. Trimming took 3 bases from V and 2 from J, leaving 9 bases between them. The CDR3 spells CATSRRTSTDTQYF. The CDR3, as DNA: TGTGCCACCAGCAGGCGGACATCCACAGATACGCAGTATTTT.

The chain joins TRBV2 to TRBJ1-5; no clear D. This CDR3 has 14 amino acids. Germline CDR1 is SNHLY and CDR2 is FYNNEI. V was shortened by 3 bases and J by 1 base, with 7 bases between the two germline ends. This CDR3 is CASSDLDSNQPQHF. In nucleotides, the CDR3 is TGTGCCAGCAGTGACTTGGACAGCAATCAGCCCCAGCATTTT.

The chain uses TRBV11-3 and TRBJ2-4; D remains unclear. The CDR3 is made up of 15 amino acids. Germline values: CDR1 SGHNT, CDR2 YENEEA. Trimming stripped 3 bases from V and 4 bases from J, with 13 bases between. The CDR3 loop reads CASSFSSGSKNIQYF. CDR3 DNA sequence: TGTGCCAGCAGCTTTTCTTCCGGGTCAAAAAACATTCAGTACTTC.

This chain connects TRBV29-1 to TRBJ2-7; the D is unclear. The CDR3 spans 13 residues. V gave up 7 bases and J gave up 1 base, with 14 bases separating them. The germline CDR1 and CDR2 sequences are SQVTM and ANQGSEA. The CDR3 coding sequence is TGCAGCGCAAGCTTGGGTAGGTCCTACGAGCAGTACTTC. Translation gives CSASLGRSYEQYF.

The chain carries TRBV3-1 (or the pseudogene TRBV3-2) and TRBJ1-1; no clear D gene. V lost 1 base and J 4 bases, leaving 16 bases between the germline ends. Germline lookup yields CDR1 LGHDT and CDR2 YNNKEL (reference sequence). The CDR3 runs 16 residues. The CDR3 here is CASSQAWAPAGTEAFF. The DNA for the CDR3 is TGTGCCAGCAGCCAAGCTTGGGCACCGGCGGGCACTGAAGCTTTCTTT.

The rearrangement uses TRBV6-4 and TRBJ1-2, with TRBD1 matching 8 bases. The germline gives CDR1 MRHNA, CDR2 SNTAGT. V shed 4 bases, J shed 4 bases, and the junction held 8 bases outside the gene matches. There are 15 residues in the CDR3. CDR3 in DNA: TGTGCCAGCAGTGCCCCGAGGACAGGGACCTATGGCTACACCTTC. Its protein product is CASSAPRTGTYGYTF.

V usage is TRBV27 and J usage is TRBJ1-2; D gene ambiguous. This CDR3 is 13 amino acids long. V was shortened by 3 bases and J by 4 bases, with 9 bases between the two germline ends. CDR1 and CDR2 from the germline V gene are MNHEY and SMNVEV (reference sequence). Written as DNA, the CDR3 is TGTGCCAGCAGTTTTAACAGTCGCTATGGCTACACCTTC. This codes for CASSFNSRYGYTF.